A few counts support the clone carrying this T cell receptor (beta chain). The antigen is not known. The sample comes from a study of memory CD4+ T cells and cytomegalovirus serostatus. Overall study: This sample comes from healthy Belgian adults, several CMV seropositive, 24 seronegative.

Single viable CD3+CD4+CD8-CD45RO+ cells were sorted as the memory CD4+ T cells. Sequenced by immunoSEQ multiplex PCR; TCRdb stores in-frame clones only, minus some. Counted here are about 58,000 clones, 82% occurring once; the ten biggest clones make up just under 0.5%. This CDR3 comprises 14 residues. Looked up from germline, CDR1 is SGHDT and CDR2 is YYEEEE. Between the trimmed V and J ends, which lost 4 bases and 5 bases, there was a span of 15 bases. Study-level findings and limits: About 40% of the roughly 160 known CMV-associated TCRbeta sequences appeared in CD4+ memory. The CMV-associated TCR signature appears largely within the CD4+ memory repertoire.

The TCR was taken from an adult in good health and CMV-seronegative. Some clones in this sample may be carry-over from other donors' samples. The material sequenced was memory CD4+ T cells from blood. V is TRBV5-6 and J is TRBJ2-5; D might be TRBD2 (6 bases). CDR3 protein: CASSLRYGGETQYF. The CDR3 DNA follows: TGTGCCAGCAGCCTTAGATATGGGGGGGAGACCCAGTACTTC.